The 10 T cell receptor beta chains given below trace back to one sample, sequenced in a study of blood T cell repertoires in COVID-19. Generated by immunoSEQ multiplex PCR, the TCRdb table keeps only in-frame clones and is missing some. The repertoire consists of some 670,000 clones, with just under 90% occurring once and the leading ten covering over 0.2%. Input material: peripheral blood. The receptors were gathered from a woman aged 18-30 years with acute or convalescent COVID-19.

The CDR3 DNA follows: TGTGCCAGCAGTGAACGGGCGGGGACCAGGGGCTACACCTTC. Amino acid sequence: CASSERAGTRGYTF. The chain joins TRBV2 to TRBJ1-2; TRBD1 is a possible D gene (5 bases). Germline V lookup: CDR1 SNHLY, CDR2 FYNNEI. The CDR3 loop spans 14 amino acids. V lost 2 bases and J lost 8, with 15 bases in between.

CDR3: CASSFSAGPHNEQFF. The CDR3 region has the DNA TGTGCCAGCAGCTTTTCGGCAGGGCCCCACAATGAGCAGTTCTTC. The V gene is TRBV7-9, the J gene TRBJ2-1; weak D call: TRBD1 (5 bases). Trimming took off 3 bases at V and 5 bases at J, with 14 bases between the two ends. Per germline, CDR1 SEHNR and CDR2 FQNEAQ (reference sequence). The CDR3 sequence is 15 residues long.

This rearrangement joins TRBV19 to TRBJ2-2; D is possibly TRBD1 (6 bases). The length of the CDR3 is 14 residues. Germline-derived CDR1 and CDR2 are LNHDA and SQIVND (reference sequence). Trimming took 1 base from V and 5 from J, leaving 8 bases between them. The CDR3 loop is CASSIVGGTGELFF. In nucleotides, the CDR3 is TGTGCCAGTAGTATAGTAGGGGGAACCGGGGAGCTGTTTTTT.

The chain combines TRBV3-1 (or the pseudogene TRBV3-2) with TRBJ1-2; D perhaps matches TRBD1 (5 bases). V was pared by 0 bases and J by 14 bases, with 16 bases between. The CDR3 has 13 residues. In germline, CDR1 is LGHDT, CDR2 YNNKEL (reference sequence). The CDR3 DNA sequence: TGTGCCAGCAGCCAAGATGGGGCAGGACCGCGGACCTTC. This translates into CASSQDGAGPRTF.

The gene calls are TRBV5-1 and TRBJ1-2; TRBD1 is a possible D gene (6 bases). CDR3 length: 14 amino acids. Looked up from germline, CDR1 is SGHRS and CDR2 is YFSETQ. Trimming pared 3 bases from V and 4 bases from J, leaving 13 bases between. CDR3 in DNA: TGCGCCAGCAGCTCGGGGGGGCAAGGCTATGGCTACACCTTC. It yields the protein CASSSGGQGYGYTF.

V usage is TRBV6-5 and J usage is TRBJ1-2, with D unresolved. The CDR3 totals 13 residues. CDR1 is MNHEY, CDR2 SVGAGI, per germline. Trimming took off 5 bases at V and 6 bases at J, with 13 bases between the two ends. CDR3 DNA sequence: TGTGCCAGCAGTCCGAGGCCCGGAGATGGCTACACCTTC. This sequence encodes CASSPRPGDGYTF.

V gene TRBV25-1 combines with J gene TRBJ1-4, with D hard to call. CDR1 and CDR2 (germline): MGHDK, SYGVNS. V was shortened by 6 bases and J by 6 bases, with 17 bases between the two germline ends. There are 15 residues in the CDR3. The CDR3 region is CASSMMGVQDEKLFF. In DNA, the CDR3 is TGTGCCAGCAGCATGATGGGAGTCCAGGATGAAAAACTGTTTTTT.

The CDR3 protein is CAWSVGLARHNEQFF. For the CDR3, the DNA is TGTGCCTGGAGTGTGGGACTAGCGCGTCACAATGAGCAGTTCTTC. The chain recombines TRBV30 with TRBJ2-1; 10 bases line up with TRBD2. Trimming removed 0 bases from V and 5 bases from J; junction bases left unmatched: 4. The CDR3 is 15 residues long. Germline values: CDR1 GTSNPN, CDR2 SVGIG (reference sequence).

The chain combines TRBV24-1 with TRBJ2-5, with D possibly being TRBD2 (7 bases). V was shortened by 5 bases and J by 2 bases, with 26 bases between the two germline ends. The CDR3 runs 19 residues. Germline loops: CDR1 KGHDR, CDR2 SFDVKD. The CDR3 loop reads CATSAPLGEGGSSQETQYF. The DNA of the CDR3 is TGTGCCACCAGTGCCCCATTGGGGGAGGGGGGCAGCTCTCAAGAGACCCAGTACTTC.

The rearrangement joins TRBV3-1 (or the pseudogene TRBV3-2) to TRBJ1-3; 8 nucleotides align to TRBD1. This CDR3 is built from 17 residues. The germline V gene encodes CDR1 LGHDT and CDR2 YNNKEL (reference sequence). With 0 bases clipped from V and 3 bases from J, the junction kept 7 bases outside the gene matches. The CDR3 protein is CASSQDPQGARGNTIYF. CDR3 bases: TGTGCCAGCAGCCAAGATCCTCAGGGGGCGCGTGGAAACACCATATATTTT.